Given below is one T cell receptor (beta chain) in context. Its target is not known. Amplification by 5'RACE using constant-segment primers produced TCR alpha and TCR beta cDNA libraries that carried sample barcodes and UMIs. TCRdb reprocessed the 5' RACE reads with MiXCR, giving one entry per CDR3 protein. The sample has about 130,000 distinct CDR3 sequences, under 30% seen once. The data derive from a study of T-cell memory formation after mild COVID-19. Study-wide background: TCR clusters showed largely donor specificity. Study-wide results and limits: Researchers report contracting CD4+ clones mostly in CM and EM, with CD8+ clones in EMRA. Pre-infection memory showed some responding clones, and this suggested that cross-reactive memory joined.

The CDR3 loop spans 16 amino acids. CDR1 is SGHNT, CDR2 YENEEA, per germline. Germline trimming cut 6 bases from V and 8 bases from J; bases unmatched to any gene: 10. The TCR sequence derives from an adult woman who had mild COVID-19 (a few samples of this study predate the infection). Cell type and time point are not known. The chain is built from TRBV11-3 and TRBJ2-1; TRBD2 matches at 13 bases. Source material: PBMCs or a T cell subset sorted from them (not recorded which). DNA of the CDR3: TGTGCCAGCAGTCCAAGACTAGCGGGAGGTGTCGATGAGCAGTTCTTC. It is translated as CASSPRLAGGVDEQFF.